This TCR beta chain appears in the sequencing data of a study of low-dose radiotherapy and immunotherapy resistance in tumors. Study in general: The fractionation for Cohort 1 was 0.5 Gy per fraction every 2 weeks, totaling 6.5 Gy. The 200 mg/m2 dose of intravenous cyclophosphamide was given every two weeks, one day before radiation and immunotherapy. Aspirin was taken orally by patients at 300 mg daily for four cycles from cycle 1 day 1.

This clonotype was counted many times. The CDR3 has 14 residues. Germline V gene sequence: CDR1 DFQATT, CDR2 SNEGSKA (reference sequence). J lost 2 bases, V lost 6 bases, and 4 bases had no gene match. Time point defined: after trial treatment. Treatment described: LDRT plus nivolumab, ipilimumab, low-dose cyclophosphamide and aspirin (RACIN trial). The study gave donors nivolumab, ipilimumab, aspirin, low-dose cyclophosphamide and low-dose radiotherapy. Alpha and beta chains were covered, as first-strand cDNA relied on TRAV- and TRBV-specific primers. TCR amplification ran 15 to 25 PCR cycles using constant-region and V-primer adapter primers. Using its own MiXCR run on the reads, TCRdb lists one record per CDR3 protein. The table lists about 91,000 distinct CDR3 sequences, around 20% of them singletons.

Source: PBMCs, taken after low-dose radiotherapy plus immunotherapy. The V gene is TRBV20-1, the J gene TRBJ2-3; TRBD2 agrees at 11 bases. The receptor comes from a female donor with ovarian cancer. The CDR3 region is CSARTSGYTDTQYF. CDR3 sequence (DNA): TGCAGTGCGCGGACTAGCGGGTACACAGATACGCAGTATTTT.